The source of this TCR beta chain is a study of blood T cell repertoires in COVID-19. The overall study: The United States, Italy and Spain were the sources of the acute and convalescent COVID-19 samples. From T cells, B-cell-depleted T cells, or PBMCs came the material, which was cDNA or gDNA.

Original data processing: Using reference gene primer amplification, nucleated cell counts were estimated. Sequencing used immunoSEQ multiplex PCR; TCRdb keeps in-frame clones, though not all of them. That table is the source of V, J and clone size, and D and trimming were worked out from the DNA. The table lists about 230,000 clones, less than 85% of them singletons. The CDR3 is 16 amino acids. Trimming left V 8 bases short and J 2 bases short, with 22 bases between. The rearrangement joins TRBV23-1 to TRBJ2-7; perhaps TRBD1 as D (5 bases). TRBV23-1 is labeled an ORF, and its function is uncertain. Source material: peripheral blood. This clonotype originated in a woman in her seventies with active or convalescent COVID-19. CDR3 residues: CASGRLTEARTYEQYF. Written as DNA, the CDR3 is TGCGCCAGCGGGCGGTTGACAGAAGCCCGAACCTACGAGCAGTACTTC.